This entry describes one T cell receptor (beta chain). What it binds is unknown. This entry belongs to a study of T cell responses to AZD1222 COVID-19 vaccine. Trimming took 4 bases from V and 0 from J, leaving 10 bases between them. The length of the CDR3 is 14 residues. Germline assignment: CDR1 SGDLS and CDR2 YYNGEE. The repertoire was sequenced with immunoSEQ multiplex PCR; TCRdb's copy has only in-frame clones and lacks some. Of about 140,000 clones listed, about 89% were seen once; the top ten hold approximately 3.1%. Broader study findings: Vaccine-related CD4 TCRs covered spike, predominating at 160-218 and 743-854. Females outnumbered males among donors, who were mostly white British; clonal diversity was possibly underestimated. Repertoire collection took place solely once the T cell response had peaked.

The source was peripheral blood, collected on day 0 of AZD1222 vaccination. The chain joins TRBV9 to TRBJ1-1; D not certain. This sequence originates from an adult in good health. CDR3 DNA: TGTGCCAGCAGCACCGGACGGGTGAACACTGAAGCTTTCTTT. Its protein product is CASSTGRVNTEAFF.